This TCR beta chain originates from a study of blood T cell repertoires in COVID-19. Study in general: Both acute and convalescent COVID-19 samples were obtained from the United States, Italy and Spain. PBMCs, B-cell-depleted T cells, or T cells provided the cDNA or gDNA that made up the material.

The Seattle site enrolled patients during active infection and followed them longitudinally. The CDR3 runs to 16 residues. From germline, CDR1 is MNHEY and CDR2 SMNVEV (reference sequence). The V gene lost 4 bases and the J gene lost 5 bases, with 19 bases spanning the gap. Authors' processing steps: The assay estimated nucleated cells by amplifying reference gene primers. Assay used: immunoSEQ multiplex PCR; TCRdb lists only in-frame clones, some missing. The D gene and trimming were derived from the DNA, and the V and J assignments and clone size from that table. Here the sample spans some 68,000 clones, about 90% being singletons.

This rearrangement joins TRBV27 to TRBJ2-3, with D maybe TRBD2 (6 bases). The sequenced material came from peripheral blood. The receptor was isolated from a woman aged 45 to 65 with COVID-19, enrolled during active disease. This CDR3 is CASSSPMGRLGDTQYF. CDR3 sequence (DNA): TGTGCCAGCAGTTCACCCATGGGCCGACTAGGAGATACGCAGTATTTT.